This T cell receptor (beta chain) was documented in a study of T cells after yellow fever vaccination. Findings and limits, study-wide: Weaker in magnitude, the secondary response showed a faster peak on day 5 versus 15. In FACS-sorted repertoires, abundant clonotypes from the bulk population could appear as contaminants. Most primary-vaccination clones reappeared after the booster (more than 95% CD4, about 90% CD8).

Template switching with 5'RACE generated the TCR cDNA and added a universal primer site and UMIs. In TCRdb, the 5' RACE reads were re-called with MiXCR into one record per CDR3 protein. This sample has some 320,000 distinct CDR3 sequences, with approximately 12% found just once. The CDR3 is made up of 13 amino acids. The germline gives CDR1 SQVTM, CDR2 ANQGSEA. Unmatched junction bases numbered 9, after V lost 3 bases and J lost 8 bases. Note on this clonotype: Antigen specificity is unknown.

The gene calls are TRBV29-1 and TRBJ1-2, with TRBD1 matching 7 bases. The source of this sequence is a man in his late teens or twenties who received the YFV17D yellow fever vaccine. The sequences come from CD4+ T cells sorted from PBMCs, collected 45 days after the yellow fever booster vaccination. CDR3 DNA sequence: TGCAGCGTTGAGGCAGGGGGTCTACGCGGCTACACCTTC. Translation gives CSVEAGGLRGYTF. Together with reference TRBV29-1 and TRBJ1-2, the CDR3 gives the full variable domain: SAVISQKPSRDICQRGTSLTIQCQVDSQVTMMFWYRQQPGQSLTLIATANQGSEATYESGFVIDKFPISRPNLTFSTLTVSNMSPEDSSIYLCSVEAGGLRGYTFGSGTRLTVV.